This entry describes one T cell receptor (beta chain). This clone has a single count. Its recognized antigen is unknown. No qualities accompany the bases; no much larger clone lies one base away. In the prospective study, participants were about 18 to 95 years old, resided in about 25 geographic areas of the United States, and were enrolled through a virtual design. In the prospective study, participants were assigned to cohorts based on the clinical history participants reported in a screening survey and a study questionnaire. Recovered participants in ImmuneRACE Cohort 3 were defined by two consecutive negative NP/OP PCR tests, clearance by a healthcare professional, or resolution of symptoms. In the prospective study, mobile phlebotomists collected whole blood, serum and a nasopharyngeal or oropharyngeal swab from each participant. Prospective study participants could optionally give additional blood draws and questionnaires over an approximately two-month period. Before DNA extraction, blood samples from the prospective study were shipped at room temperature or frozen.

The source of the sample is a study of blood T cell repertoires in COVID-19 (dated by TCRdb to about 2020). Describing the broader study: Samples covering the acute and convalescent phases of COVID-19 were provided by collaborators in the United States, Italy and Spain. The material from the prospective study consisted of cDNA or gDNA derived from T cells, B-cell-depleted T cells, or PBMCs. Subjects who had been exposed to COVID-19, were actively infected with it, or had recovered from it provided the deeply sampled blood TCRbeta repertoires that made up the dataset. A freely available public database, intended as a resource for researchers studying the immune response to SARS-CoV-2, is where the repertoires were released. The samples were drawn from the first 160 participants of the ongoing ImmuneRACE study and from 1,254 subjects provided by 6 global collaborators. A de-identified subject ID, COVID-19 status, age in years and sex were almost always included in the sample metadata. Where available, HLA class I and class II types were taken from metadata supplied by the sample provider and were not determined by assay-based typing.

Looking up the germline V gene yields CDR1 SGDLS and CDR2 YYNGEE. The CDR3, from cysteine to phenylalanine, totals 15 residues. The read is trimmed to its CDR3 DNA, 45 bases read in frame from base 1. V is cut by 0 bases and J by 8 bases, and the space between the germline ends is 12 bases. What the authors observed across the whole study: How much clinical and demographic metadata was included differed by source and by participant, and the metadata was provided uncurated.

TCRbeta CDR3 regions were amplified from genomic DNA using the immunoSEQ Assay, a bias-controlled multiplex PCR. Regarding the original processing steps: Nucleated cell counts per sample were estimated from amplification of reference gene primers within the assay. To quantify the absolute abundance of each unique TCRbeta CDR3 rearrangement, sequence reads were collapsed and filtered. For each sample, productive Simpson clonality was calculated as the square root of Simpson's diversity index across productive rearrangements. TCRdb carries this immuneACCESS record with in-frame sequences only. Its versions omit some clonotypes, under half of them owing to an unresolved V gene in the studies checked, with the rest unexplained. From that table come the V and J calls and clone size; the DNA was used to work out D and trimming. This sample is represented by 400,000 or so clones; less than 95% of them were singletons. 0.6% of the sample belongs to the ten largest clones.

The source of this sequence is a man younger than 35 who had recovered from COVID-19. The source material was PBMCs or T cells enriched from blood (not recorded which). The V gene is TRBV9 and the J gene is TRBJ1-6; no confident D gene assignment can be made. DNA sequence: TGTGCCAGCAGCGTAGATCCGGGATGGGATTCACCCCTCCACTTT. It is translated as CASSVDPGWDSPLHF.